Each of the 13 T cell receptor beta chains below was sequenced from the same sample in a study of shared clonotypes between healthy human individuals. Clones were read by immunoSEQ multiplex PCR, and TCRdb kept only the in-frame ones, dropping some. Of 470,000 or so clones listed, over 75% are singletons. The sequenced sample consisted of PBMCs. These receptors all come from a woman in her thirties or forties in good health. Some clones in this sample may be carry-over from other donors' samples.

This clone was counted a single time. It differs at one base from a far larger clone, so likely a read error. This chain connects TRBV20-1 to TRBJ1-1; possible D gene TRBD1, 5 bases. CDR3 length: 8 residues. CDR1 DFQATT and CDR2 SNEGSKA come from the germline V gene (reference sequence). CDR3 protein: CSAGGALF. CDR3 nucleotide sequence: TGCAGTGCGGGGGGAGCTTTATTT.

This sequence joins TRBV14 and TRBJ2-1; TRBD2 matches 10 bases. After removal of 1 base from V and 5 bases from J, the junction contained 5 bases not matched to a gene. Germline CDR1 reads SGHDN; CDR2 reads FVKESK. The CDR3 sequence is 16 residues long. CDR3 sequence: CASSQASGLADNEQFF. In DNA form, the CDR3 reads TGTGCCAGCAGCCAAGCCTCAGGACTAGCGGACAATGAGCAGTTCTTC.

The chain uses TRBV11-3 and TRBJ2-1; D remains unclear. V lost 2 bases to trimming and J lost 3 bases, with 2 bases between them. This CDR3 is built from 12 residues. Germline V gives CDR1 SGHNT, CDR2 YENEEA. CDR3 loop: CASSLYYNEQFF. The CDR3 DNA reads TGTGCCAGCAGCTTATACTACAATGAGCAGTTCTTC.

V is TRBV28 and J is TRBJ2-5; 11 bases are shared with TRBD2. V dropped 2 bases and J dropped 5; count of bases not matched to a gene: 7. There are 16 residues in the CDR3. Per germline, CDR1 MDHEN and CDR2 SYDVKM. The chain's CDR3 is CASSLLSGRAVETQYF. CDR3 coding DNA: TGTGCCAGCAGTTTACTTAGCGGGAGGGCCGTCGAGACCCAGTACTTC.

The gene calls are TRBV28 and TRBJ2-2; no clear D. The germline V and J ends were trimmed by 9 bases and 4 bases, with 12 bases remaining between them. Germline lookup yields CDR1 MDHEN and CDR2 SYDVKM. The CDR3 spans 13 residues. The CDR3 loop is CASRSGGTGELFF. The CDR3 DNA is TGTGCCAGTAGGAGTGGTGGCACCGGGGAGCTGTTTTTT. The variable domain in full, with the rest retrieved from reference TRBV28 and TRBJ2-2, is DVKVTQSSRYLVKRTGEKVFLECVQDMDHENMFWYRQDPGLGLRLIYFSYDVKMKEKGDIPEGYSVSREKKERFSLILESASTNQTSMYLCASRSGGTGELFFGEGSRLTVL.

This chain uses TRBV25-1 with TRBJ2-3, with D maybe TRBD2 (6 bases). This CDR3 region has 15 residues. The germline CDR1 and CDR2 sequences are MGHDK and SYGVNS. V lost 6 bases, J lost 2 bases, and 15 bases lay in between. CDR3 amino acids: CASSTRDFFTDTQYF. The CDR3 DNA follows: TGTGCCAGCAGCACCCGGGACTTCTTCACAGATACGCAGTATTTT.

For this clone: This is likely an artifact of a read error, given a far larger clone one base away. The CDR3 does not close with the conserved phenylalanine or tryptophan, likely indicating a read error. V and J are TRBV10-3 and TRBJ2-3; D not certain. Germline-derived CDR1 and CDR2 are ENHRY and SYGVKD. CDR3 size: 14 residues. V was pared by 0 bases and J by 4 bases, with 8 bases between. Here the CDR3 reads CAISESEAADTQYS. The CDR3 DNA reads as TGTGCCATCAGTGAGTCCGAGGCCGCAGATACGCAGTATTCT.

V gene TRBV5-4 combines with J gene TRBJ2-7, with D unresolved. The V and J ends lost 2 bases and 1 base respectively, with 7 bases between them. The length of the CDR3 is 13 residues. In germline, CDR1 is SGHNT, CDR2 YYREEE (reference sequence). CDR3 amino acids: CASSFGLSYEQYF. The CDR3, as DNA: TGTGCCAGCAGCTTTGGGCTTTCCTACGAGCAGTACTTC.

V usage is TRBV2 and J usage is TRBJ1-3; tentatively, D is TRBD1 (6 bases). The germline gives CDR1 SNHLY, CDR2 FYNNEI. V was shortened by 6 bases and J by 3 bases, with 9 bases between the two germline ends. The CDR3 sequence is 13 residues long. The CDR3 reads CASRNRVGNTIYF. Here the CDR3 DNA reads TGTGCCAGCAGGAACAGGGTTGGAAACACCATATATTTT.

This clone was observed a few times. The genes are TRBV6-4 and TRBJ2-5, with TRBD1 identical over 7 bases. The closer fit of TRBJ2-7 to the DNA end suggests the J call may be wrong. The CDR3 is 13 residues long. CDR1 is MRHNA, CDR2 SNTAGT, per germline. CDR3 sequence reads: CASFRDSSYEQYF. The CDR3, as DNA: TGTGCCAGTTTTAGGGACAGCTCCTACGAGCAGTACTTC.

The rearrangement uses TRBV28 and TRBJ2-3; 13 bases fit TRBD2. The length of the CDR3 is 14 residues. CDR1 is MDHEN and CDR2 is SYDVKM in the germline V gene. V dropped 8 bases and J dropped 2; count of bases not matched to a gene: 1. CDR3 bases: TGTGCCAGCGGGACTAGCGGGGACACAGATACGCAGTATTTT. Residues: CASGTSGDTDTQYF.

The rearrangement joins TRBV18 to TRBJ1-2; no firm D call. This CDR3 spans 13 amino acids. V dropped 3 bases and J dropped 4 bases, with 9 bases sitting between them. CDR1 KGHSH and CDR2 LQKENI come from the germline V gene. The CDR3 is CASSPERIYGYTF. The CDR3 region has the DNA TGTGCCAGCTCACCTGAGAGAATCTATGGCTACACCTTC. Based on the CDR3 plus reference TRBV18 and TRBJ1-2, the full variable domain is NAGVMQNPRHLVRRRGQEARLRCSPMKGHSHVYWYRQLPEEGLKFMVYLQKENIIDESGMPKERFSAEFPKEGPSILRIQQVVRGDSAAYFCASSPERIYGYTFGSGTRLTVV.

The genes are TRBV5-1 and TRBJ2-5; D call uncertain. Deletions cut 0 bases from V and 1 base from J, with 7 bases between. This CDR3 spans 14 amino acids. Per the germline V gene, CDR1 is SGHRS and CDR2 is YFSETQ. CDR3 nucleotide sequence: TGCGCCAGCAGCTTGGATGGGTTCCAAGAGACCCAGTACTTC. It encodes CASSLDGFQETQYF.